The next 4 T cell receptor beta chains were all read from a single sample in a study of untreated major depressive disorder. TCRdb keeps only in-frame clones here, not all; method: immunoSEQ multiplex PCR. The sample has about 21,000 clones; approximately 92% are singletons. Sequencing was performed on CD4+ T cells from PBMCs. The receptors come from a man aged 25 to 40 in good health.

The chain couples TRBV7-2 to TRBJ2-7; 8 bases are a match to TRBD1. Germline-derived CDR1 and CDR2 are SGHTA and FQGNSA. This CDR3 comprises 13 residues. V shed 5 bases and J 6 bases; nucleotides not matched to a gene: 6. The CDR3 loop reads CASSRGGTGEQYF. CDR3 nucleotides: TGTGCCAGCAGCCGCGGCGGGACAGGCGAGCAGTACTTC.

This chain joins TRBV29-1 and TRBJ2-3; TRBD2 matches 11 bases. Germline CDR1 and CDR2: SQVTM and ANQGSEA. This CDR3 region has 14 residues. With 7 bases clipped from V and 1 base from J, the junction kept 4 bases outside the gene matches. Here the CDR3 reads CSDLAGGRTDTQYF. The CDR3 bases are TGCAGCGACCTAGCGGGAGGTCGCACAGATACGCAGTATTTT.

This clone was recorded once. This chain joins TRBV2 and TRBJ2-7; TRBD1 matches at 8 bases. In germline, CDR1 is SNHLY, CDR2 FYNNEI. V lost 8 bases and J lost 0; bases outside the gene matches: 6. The CDR3 covers 14 residues. Here the CDR3 DNA reads TGTGCCAGCGTACGGGACAGGCCCTCCTACGAGCAGTACTTC. Amino acids: CASVRDRPSYEQYF.

The rearrangement joins TRBV11-1 to TRBJ2-2; TRBD1 is a possible D gene (5 bases). The CDR3 has 15 residues. Per germline, CDR1 SGHAT and CDR2 FQDESV (reference sequence). The germline V and J ends were trimmed by 3 bases and 7 bases, with 15 bases remaining between them. The CDR3 spells CASSFNTAGYGELFF. DNA for the CDR3: TGTGCCAGCAGCTTCAATACTGCAGGGTACGGGGAGCTGTTTTTT.